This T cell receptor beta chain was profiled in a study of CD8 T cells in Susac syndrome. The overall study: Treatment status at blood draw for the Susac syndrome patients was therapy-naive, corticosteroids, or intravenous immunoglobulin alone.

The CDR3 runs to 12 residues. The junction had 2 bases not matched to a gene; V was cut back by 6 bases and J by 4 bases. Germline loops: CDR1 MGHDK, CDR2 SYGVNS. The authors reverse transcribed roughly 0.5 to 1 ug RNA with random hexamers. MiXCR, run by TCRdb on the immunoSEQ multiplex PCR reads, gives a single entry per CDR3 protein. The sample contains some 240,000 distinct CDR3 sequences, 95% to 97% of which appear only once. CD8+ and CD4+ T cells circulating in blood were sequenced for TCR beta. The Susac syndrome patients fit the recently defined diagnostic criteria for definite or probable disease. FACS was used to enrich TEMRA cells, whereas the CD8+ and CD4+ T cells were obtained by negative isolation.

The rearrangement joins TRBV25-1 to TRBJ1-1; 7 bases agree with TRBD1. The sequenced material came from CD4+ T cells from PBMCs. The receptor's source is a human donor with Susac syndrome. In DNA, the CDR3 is TGTGCCAGCAGAGACAGGGCCACTGAAGCTTTCTTT. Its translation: CASRDRATEAFF.